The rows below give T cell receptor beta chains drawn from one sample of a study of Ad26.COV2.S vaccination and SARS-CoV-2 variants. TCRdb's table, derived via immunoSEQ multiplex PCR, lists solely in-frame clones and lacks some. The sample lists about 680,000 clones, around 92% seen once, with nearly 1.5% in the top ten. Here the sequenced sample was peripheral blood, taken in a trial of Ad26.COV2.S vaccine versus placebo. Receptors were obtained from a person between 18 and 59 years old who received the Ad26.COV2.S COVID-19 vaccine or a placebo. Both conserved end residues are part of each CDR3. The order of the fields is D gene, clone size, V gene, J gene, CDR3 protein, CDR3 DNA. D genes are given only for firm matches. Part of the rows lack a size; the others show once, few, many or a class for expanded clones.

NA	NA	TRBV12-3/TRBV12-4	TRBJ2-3	CASSAQRDTQYF	TGTGCCAGCAGCGCCCAGAGAGATACGCAGTATTTT
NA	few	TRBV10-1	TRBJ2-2	CASTRGTGELFF	TGCGCCAGCACGAGGGGCACCGGGGAGCTGTTTTTT
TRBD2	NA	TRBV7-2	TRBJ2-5	CASSPAPTSGGETQYF	TGTGCCAGCAGCCCAGCCCCCACTAGCGGGGGAGAGACCCAGTACTTC
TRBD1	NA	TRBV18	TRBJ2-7	CASSPSGTGFYEQYF	TGTGCCAGCTCACCTTCCGGGACAGGGTTCTACGAGCAGTACTTC
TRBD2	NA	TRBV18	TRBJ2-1	CASSPASGGRNEQFF	TGTGCCAGCTCACCAGCTAGCGGGGGGCGGAATGAGCAGTTCTTC
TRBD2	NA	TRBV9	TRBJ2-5	CASSGSGGQQETQYF	TGTGCCAGCAGCGGTAGCGGGGGCCAACAAGAGACCCAGTACTTC
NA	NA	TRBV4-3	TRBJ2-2	CASSQETATGELFF	TGCGCCAGCAGCCAAGAGACAGCAACCGGGGAGCTGTTTTTT
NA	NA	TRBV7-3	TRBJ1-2	CASSLDVSNYGYTF	TGTGCCAGCAGCTTAGACGTATCTAACTATGGCTACACCTTC
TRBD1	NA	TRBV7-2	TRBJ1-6	CASSLEGQGNSPLHF	TGTGCCAGCAGCTTAGAGGGACAGGGGAATTCACCCCTCCACTTT
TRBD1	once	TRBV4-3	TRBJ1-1	CASSPSGQGNAEAFF	TGCGCCAGCAGCCCTTCGGGACAGGGGAACGCTGAAGCTTTCTTT
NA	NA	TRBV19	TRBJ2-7	CASSIGVFGQYAYEQYF	TGTGCCAGTAGTATCGGGGTCTTCGGGCAGTACGCCTACGAGCAGTACTTC
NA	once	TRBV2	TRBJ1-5	CASRGTDSSNQPQHF	TGTGCCAGCAGGGGGACGGATTCTAGCAATCAGCCCCAGCATTTT
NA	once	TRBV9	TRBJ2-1	CASSVDSAYNEQFF	TGTGCCAGCAGCGTAGATAGCGCCTACAATGAGCAGTTCTTC
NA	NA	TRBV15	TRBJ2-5	CATNLGLQETQYF	TGTGCCACCAATTTGGGACTTCAAGAGACCCAGTACTTC
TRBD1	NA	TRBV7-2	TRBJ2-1	CASSPDRGSYNEQFF	TGTGCCAGCAGCCCGGACAGGGGCTCCTACAATGAGCAGTTCTTC
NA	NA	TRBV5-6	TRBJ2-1	CASSLDGNEQFF	TGTGCCAGCAGCTTGGATGGTAATGAGCAGTTCTTC
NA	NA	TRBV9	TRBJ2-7	CASSVVRGSESPYEQYF	TGTGCCAGCAGCGTAGTGAGGGGATCGGAGAGCCCGTACGAGCAGTACTTC
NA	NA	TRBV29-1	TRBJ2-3	CSVGTRVTDTQYF	TGCAGCGTTGGTACCAGGGTCACAGATACGCAGTATTTT
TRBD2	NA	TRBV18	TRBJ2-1	CASFLGGGAYEQFF	TGTGCCAGCTTCCTTGGCGGGGGGGCGTATGAGCAGTTCTTC
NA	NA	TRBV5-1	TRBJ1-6	CASSLGTRGISPLHF	TGCGCCAGCAGCCTAGGCACGCGAGGGATTTCACCCCTCCACTTT
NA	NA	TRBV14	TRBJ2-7	CASSHYDRGELDF	TGTGCCAGCAGCCATTACGATAGGGGGGAATTGGACTTC
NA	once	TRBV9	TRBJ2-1	CASSPRTAGRVMFF	TGTGCCAGCAGCCCCCGGACAGCGGGGCGAGTAATGTTCTTC
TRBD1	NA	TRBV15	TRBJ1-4	CATSLNRGEEKLFF	TGTGCCACCAGCCTGAACAGGGGAGAGGAAAAACTGTTTTTT
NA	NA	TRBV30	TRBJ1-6	CAWSEQGHSPLHF	TGTGCCTGGTCGGAGCAGGGGCATTCACCCCTCCACTTT
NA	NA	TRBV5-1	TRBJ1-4	CASSLTVGTTNEKLFF	TGCGCCAGCAGCTTGACAGTCGGAACAACTAATGAAAAACTGTTTTTT
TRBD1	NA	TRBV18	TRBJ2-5	CASSPGQAYQETQYF	TGTGCCAGCTCACCGGGACAGGCGTACCAAGAGACCCAGTACTTC